The clone carrying this TCR beta chain was observed a few times. What it binds is not known. The sample comes from a study of T cell repertoires in cytomegalovirus infection. On the study more broadly: Carrying CMV and the relevant HLA type showed in public TCR beta signatures. Study conclusions and caveats: Carriers of CMV plus the relevant HLA were identified by cumulative public TCR beta family frequency. Ex vivo, HLA-C-restricted CMV-specific TCR beta clonotypes prevailed over the rest of the response.

MiXCR was run by TCRdb on the reads, yielding one entry per CDR3 protein. The table has 740,000 or so distinct CDR3 sequences, less than 40% seen once; the top ten hold around 2.8%. The sequence came from a human donor in good health (CMV status not recorded). Some clones in this sample may be carry-over from other donors' samples. The sample taken for sequencing was PBMCs.

In nucleotides, the CDR3 is TGTGCCAGCAGCTTAGCGATGCAGGGGCCCCAAGAGACCCAGTACTTC. The encoded protein is CASSLAMQGPQETQYF. The chain joins TRBV7-6 to TRBJ2-5, with D possibly TRBD1 on 6 matching bases. Trimming shortened V by 0 bases and J by 1 base, and 12 bases separated the two germline ends. The CDR3 is made up of 16 amino acids. CDR1 is SGHVS and CDR2 is FNYEAQ in the germline V gene.